These 32 T cell receptor beta chains were sequenced from one sample in a study of shared clonotypes between healthy human individuals. The data were produced by immunoSEQ multiplex PCR, yet TCRdb's version contains in-frame clones alone and is incomplete. In the table there are 2 million to 3 million clones, more than 80% of which are singletons. Material for sequencing was naive CD4+ T cells sorted from blood. Subset denoted: CD45RA+ positively selected. Receptors were obtained from a man between 18 and 35 years old in good health.

Details on this clone: The identical CDR3 is also encoded by other nucleotide sequences in the sample. V is TRBV2 and J is TRBJ1-5; 9 bases fit TRBD1. The germline CDR1 and CDR2 sequences are SNHLY and FYNNEI. The ends lost 6 bases at V and 4 bases at J; junction bases unmatched: 4. The CDR3 runs to 14 residues. The CDR3 is CASSSGQGNQPQHF. The CDR3, as DNA: TGTGCCAGCAGCTCGGGACAGGGAAATCAGCCCCAGCATTTT.

V is TRBV11-2 and J is TRBJ2-5, with 8 bases fitting TRBD1. V lost 4 bases to trimming and J lost 1 base; unmatched junction nucleotides: 8. CDR1 and CDR2 from the germline V gene are SGHAT and FQNNGV. This CDR3 spans 16 amino acids. The CDR3 DNA sequence: TGTGCCAGCAGCTCCGCAGAAGGACAGGGCCAAGAGACCCAGTACTTC. Protein sequence: CASSSAEGQGQETQYF.

The chain links TRBV4-1 to TRBJ1-2, with D perhaps TRBD1 (6 bases). Germline V gene sequence: CDR1 MGHRA, CDR2 YSYEKL. Trimming stripped 1 base from V and 5 bases from J, with 11 bases between. The CDR3 is 14 residues long. DNA of the CDR3: TGCGCCAGCAGCCAAGCCGACAGGATGTATGGCTACACCTTC. It codes for CASSQADRMYGYTF.

This sequence joins TRBV7-2 and TRBJ1-1, with TRBD1 matching 7 bases. This CDR3 has 16 residues. Germline trimming cut 6 bases from V and 0 bases from J; bases unmatched to any gene: 10. Germline assignment: CDR1 SGHTA and CDR2 FQGNSA. The CDR3 bases are TGTGCCAGCAGGCCAACAGGGGTTGGGATGAACACTGAAGCTTTCTTT. This sequence encodes CASRPTGVGMNTEAFF.

This sequence joins TRBV23-1 and TRBJ2-3, with D perhaps TRBD1 (5 bases). TRBV23-1 is known as an ORF, though its function is uncertain. This CDR3 contains 15 residues. V lost 0 bases to trimming and J lost 2 bases, with 9 bases between them. CDR3 residues: CASSQSGHSTDTQYF. CDR3 in DNA: TGCGCCAGCAGTCAATCAGGACATTCCACAGATACGCAGTATTTT.

CDR3 in DNA: TGCAGCGTTGAAAGGAACTGGAAGGGCGGCTACACCTTC. Its translation is CSVERNWKGGYTF. This chain connects TRBV29-1 to TRBJ1-2; D gene uncertain. Germline CDR1 SQVTM, CDR2 ANQGSEA. The V end lost 2 bases, the J end lost 8 bases, and 15 bases lay between the germline ends. This CDR3 has 13 residues.

The chain couples TRBV19 to TRBJ1-5, with a tentative D call TRBD1 (6 bases). This CDR3 contains 14 residues. V lost 3 bases, J lost 10 bases, and 16 bases lay in between. CDR1 and CDR2 (germline): LNHDA, SQIVND (reference sequence). CDR3 sequence (DNA): TGTGCCAGTAGTATGTTTTCAGGGGCCGGACCCCAGCATTTT. This sequence encodes CASSMFSGAGPQHF.

The rearrangement links TRBV4-1 to TRBJ1-4, with D perhaps TRBD1 (5 bases). This CDR3 spans 16 amino acids. The ends were cut back, 2 bases at V and 3 bases at J, with 13 bases in the middle. Germline V lookup: CDR1 MGHRA, CDR2 YSYEKL. CDR3 region: CASSQLRVFANEKLFF. CDR3 bases: TGCGCCAGCAGCCAACTCAGGGTTTTTGCTAATGAAAAACTGTTTTTT.

The V gene is TRBV5-4, the J gene TRBJ1-4; 7 positions agree with TRBD1. The CDR3 contains 16 residues. Unmatched junction bases numbered 6, after V lost 4 bases and J lost 0 bases. Germline V CDR1 and CDR2: SGHNT, YYREEE (reference sequence). CDR3 sequence reads: CASSPWQGATNEKLFF. Written as DNA, the CDR3 is TGTGCCAGCAGCCCGTGGCAGGGGGCAACTAATGAAAAACTGTTTTTT. Full variable domain (rest looked up from reference TRBV5-4 and TRBJ1-4): ETGVTQSPTHLIKTRGQQVTLRCSSQSGHNTVSWYQQALGQGPQFIFQYYREEENGRGNFPPRFSGLQFPNYSSELNVNALELDDSALYLCASSPWQGATNEKLFFGSGTQLSVL.

The rearrangement joins TRBV28 to TRBJ2-1; 7 nucleotides line up with TRBD1. The J segment lost 0 bases and the V segment lost 1 base, leaving 6 bases of the junction unmatched. This CDR3 comprises 17 residues. Germline CDR1 MDHEN, CDR2 SYDVKM. The CDR3 region is CASSLFPPGGSYNEQFF. The CDR3 DNA sequence: TGTGCCAGCAGTTTATTCCCCCCAGGGGGCTCCTACAATGAGCAGTTCTTC.

The chain combines TRBV5-1 with TRBJ2-5; the match to TRBD1 covers 7 bases. This CDR3 has 15 residues. V trimming: 0 bases; J trimming: 3 bases; junction bases outside the gene matches: 5. Germline values: CDR1 SGHRS, CDR2 YFSETQ. CDR3 sequence: CASSLGPTGKETQYF. For the CDR3, the DNA is TGCGCCAGCAGCTTGGGGCCGACAGGGAAAGAGACCCAGTACTTC.

This rearrangement joins TRBV7-9 to TRBJ2-7; the match to TRBD2 covers 11 bases. The CDR3 is made up of 19 amino acids. V lost 5 bases and J lost 4; bases outside the gene matches: 19. Germline V gives CDR1 SEHNR, CDR2 FQNEAQ (reference sequence). This CDR3 reads CASSATTGTSGSLLYEQYF. CDR3 DNA: TGTGCCAGCAGCGCAACAACCGGGACTAGCGGATCACTATTATACGAGCAGTACTTC.

V usage is TRBV6-5 and J usage is TRBJ1-1, with 9 bases matching TRBD1. This CDR3 has 15 amino acids. CDR1 MNHEY and CDR2 SVGAGI come from the germline V gene. V gave up 0 bases and J gave up 6 bases; unmatched junction bases: 5. The DNA for the CDR3 is TGTGCCAGCAGTTACTCGGGACAGGGTAGCGCTGAAGCTTTCTTT. It specifies CASSYSGQGSAEAFF.

The chain has TRBV28 and TRBJ1-5; perhaps TRBD1 as D (5 bases). The CDR3 is 15 amino acids. Deletions cut 5 bases from V and 4 bases from J, with 15 bases between. In germline, CDR1 is MDHEN, CDR2 SYDVKM. The chain's CDR3 is CASSDGTGGNQPQHF. The DNA for the CDR3 is TGTGCCAGCAGTGACGGGACGGGGGGGAATCAGCCCCAGCATTTT.

The chain is built from TRBV29-1 and TRBJ1-5; 8 positions agree with TRBD1. The CDR3 has 14 amino acids. The V gene's germline CDR1 is SQVTM and CDR2 ANQGSEA. Trimming removed 6 bases from V and 2 bases from J; junction bases left unmatched: 6. CDR3 in DNA: TGCAGCGTCCTAGAGGGACAGGGCAATCAGCCCCAGCATTTT. Residues: CSVLEGQGNQPQHF.

For this clone: The same CDR3 is also encoded by other DNA sequences in this sample. This rearrangement joins TRBV5-1 to TRBJ2-2; 12 bases are a match to TRBD2. The V gene's germline CDR1 is SGHRS and CDR2 YFSETQ. This CDR3 is 16 amino acids long. V shed 0 bases and J 4 bases; nucleotides not matched to a gene: 1. CDR3 amino acids: CASSLELAGGTGELFF. CDR3 in DNA: TGCGCCAGCAGCTTGGAACTAGCGGGGGGCACCGGGGAGCTGTTTTTT.

V and J are TRBV19 and TRBJ2-7; D might be TRBD1 (6 bases). This CDR3 contains 16 residues. Germline loops: CDR1 LNHDA, CDR2 SQIVND (reference sequence). V dropped 1 base and J dropped 0 bases, with 13 bases sitting between them. The CDR3 DNA is TGTGCCAGTAGTATAGGGGGGCAGTTGGGCTCCTACGAGCAGTACTTC. Translation gives CASSIGGQLGSYEQYF.

The gene calls are TRBV6-1 and TRBJ2-3; a weak D match, TRBD2 (5 bases). Trimming cost V 8 bases and J 0 bases, with 15 bases left between them. The CDR3 covers 15 residues. Germline values: CDR1 MNHNS, CDR2 SASEGT. The CDR3 region is CASALWSGSTDTQYF. DNA of the CDR3: TGTGCCAGCGCACTCTGGTCGGGGAGCACAGATACGCAGTATTTT.

A single count supports this clone. The rearrangement links TRBV7-9 to TRBJ1-6, with TRBD1 matching over 7 bases. The length of the CDR3 is 14 residues. The V gene's germline CDR1 is SEHNR and CDR2 FQNEAQ (reference sequence). V dropped 4 bases and J dropped 5; count of bases not matched to a gene: 2. The CDR3 loop is CASSSDRNNSPLHF. The CDR3 DNA follows: TGTGCCAGCAGCTCGGACAGGAATAATTCACCCCTCCACTTT.

The chain combines TRBV30 with TRBJ2-5; perhaps D is TRBD1 or TRBD2 (5 bases each). The germline CDR1 and CDR2 sequences are GTSNPN and SVGIG (reference sequence). V was trimmed by 0 bases and J by 7 bases, leaving 21 bases between them. CDR3 size: 16 residues. As DNA, the CDR3 is TGTGCCTGGAGTGTACTTGGGGGATCCCCCACAGGGACCCAGTACTTC. Residues: CAWSVLGGSPTGTQYF.

The rearrangement uses TRBV28 and TRBJ2-7; TRBD2 might be the D (6 bases). Germline V gives CDR1 MDHEN, CDR2 SYDVKM. The CDR3 consists of 14 residues. V lost 7 bases and J lost 1, with 14 bases in between. CDR3 sequence reads: CASNAGTISYEQYF. The DNA for the CDR3 is TGTGCCAGCAACGCGGGAACAATATCCTACGAGCAGTACTTC.

The CDR3 DNA sequence: TGTGCCAGCAGAACAGAGGGTTCACCCCTCCACTTT. It yields the protein CASRTEGSPLHF. The chain employs TRBV7-8 and TRBJ1-6; D not certain. The CDR3 totals 12 residues. Trimming shortened V by 6 bases and J by 9 bases, and 9 bases separated the two germline ends. Germline V gene sequence: CDR1 SGHVS, CDR2 FQNEAQ.

The V gene is TRBV12-2, the J gene TRBJ1-5; the table's D call, TRBD1, was not checked against the DNA. TRBV12-2 is a recognized pseudogene. The CDR3 runs 17 residues. CDR3 protein: CASRIGPGQESNQPQHF. The CDR3 DNA is TGTGCAAGTCGCATTGGACCGGGACAGGAGTCCAATCAGCCCCAGCATTTT.

The chain is built from TRBV7-6 and TRBJ2-1; D unresolved. In germline, CDR1 is SGHVS, CDR2 FNYEAQ. The V end lost 1 base, the J end lost 6 bases, and 7 bases lay between the germline ends. This CDR3 region has 13 residues. The DNA of the CDR3 is TGTGCCAGCAGCTTAGACTGGGTCAATGAGCAGTTCTTC. This codes for CASSLDWVNEQFF. The complete variable domain, with remaining parts taken from reference TRBV7-6 and TRBJ2-1, reads GAGVSQSPRYKVTKRGQDVALRCDPISGHVSLYWYRQALGQGPEFLTYFNYEAQQDKSGLPNDRFSAERPEGSISTLTIQRTEQRDSAMYRCASSLDWVNEQFFGPGTRLTVL.

The CDR3 DNA follows: TGTGCCAGCGGAGGGGGGCCCTCCTACGAGCAGTACTTC. Translating it yields CASGGGPSYEQYF. This chain uses TRBV7-6 with TRBJ2-7; D is perhaps TRBD1 or TRBD2 (6 bases each). The CDR3 extends over 13 amino acids. The germline V gene has CDR1 SGHVS and CDR2 FNYEAQ. V lost 8 bases and J lost 0, with 11 bases in between.

The rearrangement uses TRBV7-8 and TRBJ1-2, with TRBD1 as a possible D gene (5 bases). Germline values: CDR1 SGHVS, CDR2 FQNEAQ. The CDR3 runs to 14 residues. With 5 bases removed from V and 8 bases from J, the gap between germline ends came to 18 bases. The CDR3 spells CASSPTLGRDGYTF. For the CDR3, the DNA is TGTGCCAGCAGCCCAACGCTGGGGAGGGACGGCTACACCTTC.

This clone was observed once. Written as DNA, the CDR3 is TGTGCCACCAGGGACTCCCGAGGCGATCAGCCCCAGCATTTT. Its translation is CATRDSRGDQPQHF. The chain joins TRBV10-3 to TRBJ1-5; a weak D match, TRBD1 (5 bases). V shed 10 bases and J shed 5 bases, with 18 bases lying between them. Germline-derived CDR1 and CDR2 are ENHRY and SYGVKD. This CDR3 region has 14 residues.

This clone was found a few times. Within the sample, other DNA sequences also encode this same CDR3. J is TRBJ1-5 and V is TRBV7-9; D call uncertain. The germline V and J ends were trimmed by 3 bases and 4 bases, with 4 bases remaining between them. This CDR3 region has 12 residues. The V gene's germline CDR1 is SEHNR and CDR2 FQNEAQ (reference sequence). The CDR3 protein is CASSLGNQPQHF. The DNA of the CDR3 is TGTGCCAGCAGCTTGGGGAATCAGCCCCAGCATTTT. The variable domain in full, with the rest retrieved from reference TRBV7-9 and TRBJ1-5, is DTGVSQNPRHKITKRGQNVTFRCDPISEHNRLYWYRQTLGQGPEFLTYFQNEAQLEKSRLLSDRFSAERPKGSFSTLEIQRTEQGDSAMYLCASSLGNQPQHFGDGTRLSIL.

This chain uses TRBV5-6 with TRBJ2-1; the D gene is possibly TRBD1 (6 bases). The ends were cut back, 2 bases at V and 2 bases at J, with 23 bases in the middle. The CDR3 is made up of 19 amino acids. Looked up from germline, CDR1 is SGHDT and CDR2 is YYEEEE. The CDR3 loop reads CASSFPGTNDGGPYNEQFF. DNA for the CDR3: TGTGCCAGCAGCTTTCCCGGGACAAACGACGGCGGCCCCTACAATGAGCAGTTCTTC.

The rearrangement joins TRBV30 to TRBJ2-3, with D perhaps assigned TRBD1 or TRBD2 (5 bases each). The CDR3 is 13 amino acids. V was trimmed by 5 bases and J by 4 bases, leaving 13 bases between them. Per germline, CDR1 GTSNPN and CDR2 SVGIG (reference sequence). CDR3 amino acids: CAWGPGLSDTQYF. CDR3 DNA: TGTGCCTGGGGTCCGGGGCTTTCAGATACGCAGTATTTT.

This chain joins TRBV7-2 and TRBJ1-5; the D is unclear. CDR1 and CDR2 (germline): SGHTA, FQGNSA. The V end was cut by 5 bases, the J end by 0 bases, with 8 bases between. This CDR3 comprises 14 residues. In nucleotides, the CDR3 is TGTGCCAGCAGCCCTCCTGATAGCAATCAGCCCCAGCATTTT. Translated, it gives CASSPPDSNQPQHF.

The genes are TRBV25-1 and TRBJ2-1, with no clear D. Germline values: CDR1 MGHDK, CDR2 SYGVNS. The CDR3 length is 12 residues. Deletions cut 9 bases from V and 9 bases from J, with 15 bases between. The DNA of the CDR3 is TGTGCCAGTACGGCCCCTCTCGGTGAGCAGTTCTTC. Protein: CASTAPLGEQFF.